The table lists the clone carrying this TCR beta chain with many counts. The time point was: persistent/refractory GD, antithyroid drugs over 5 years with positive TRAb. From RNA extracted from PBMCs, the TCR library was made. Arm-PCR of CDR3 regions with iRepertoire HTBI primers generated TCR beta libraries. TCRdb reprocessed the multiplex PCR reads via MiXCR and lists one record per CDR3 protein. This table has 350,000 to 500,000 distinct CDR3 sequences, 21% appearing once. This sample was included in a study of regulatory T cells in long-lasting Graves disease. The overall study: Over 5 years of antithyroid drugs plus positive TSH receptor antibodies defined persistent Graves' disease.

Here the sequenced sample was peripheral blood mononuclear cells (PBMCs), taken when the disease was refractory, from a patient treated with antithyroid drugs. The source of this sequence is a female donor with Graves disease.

CDR3 loop: CASSRTSPVLSYEQYF. CDR3 sequence (DNA): TGTGCCAGCAGCAGGACTAGCCCTGTCCTCTCCTACGAGCAGTACTTC. V is TRBV7-9 and J is TRBJ2-7; 8 bases align to TRBD2. The CDR3 is 16 amino acids. Germline assignment: CDR1 SEHNR and CDR2 FQNEAQ (reference sequence). V lost 5 bases to trimming and J lost 0 bases; unmatched junction nucleotides: 9. Full variable domain (missing parts from reference TRBV7-9 and TRBJ2-7): DTGVSQNPRHKITKRGQNVTFRCDPISEHNRLYWYRQTLGQGPEFLTYFQNEAQLEKSRLLSDRFSAERPKGSFSTLEIQRTEQGDSAMYLCASSRTSPVLSYEQYFGPGTRLTVT.